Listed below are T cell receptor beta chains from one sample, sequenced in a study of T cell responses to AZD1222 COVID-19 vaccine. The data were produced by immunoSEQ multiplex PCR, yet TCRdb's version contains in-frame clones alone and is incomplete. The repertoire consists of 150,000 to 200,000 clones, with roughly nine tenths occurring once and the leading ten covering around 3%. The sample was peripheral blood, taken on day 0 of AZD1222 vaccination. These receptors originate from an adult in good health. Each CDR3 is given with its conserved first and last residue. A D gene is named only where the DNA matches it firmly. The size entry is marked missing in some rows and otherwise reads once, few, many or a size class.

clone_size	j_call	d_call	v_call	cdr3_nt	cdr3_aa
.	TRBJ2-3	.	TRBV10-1	TGCGCCAGATCGGAACTCTCAGGGGGGGGTTCATCTCGGACGACAGATACGCAGTATTTT	CARSELSGGGSSRTTDTQYF
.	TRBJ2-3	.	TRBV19	TGTGCCAGTAGTAGGCTCGACGGATACACAGATACGCAGTATTTT	CASSRLDGYTDTQYF
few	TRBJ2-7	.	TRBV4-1	TGCGCCAGCAGTCGGGACTTCTCCTACGAGCAGTACTTC	CASSRDFSYEQYF
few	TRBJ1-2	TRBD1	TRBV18	TGTGCCAGCTCACCACCGGACAGGGTGAATGGCTACACCTTC	CASSPPDRVNGYTF
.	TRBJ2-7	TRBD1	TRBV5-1	TGCGCCAGCAGCACCGGACAGGTGACCTACGAGCAGTACTTC	CASSTGQVTYEQYF
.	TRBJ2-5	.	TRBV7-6	TGTGCCAGCAGCTTAGTAGAGACCCAGTACTTC	CASSLVETQYF
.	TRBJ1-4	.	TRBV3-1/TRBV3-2	TGTGCCAGCAGCCGAGGACTGAGGCAGTTGTTTTTT	CASSRGLRQLFF
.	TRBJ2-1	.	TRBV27	TGTGCCAGCAGTCTTAGGGGCTCCTACAATGAGCAGTTCTTC	CASSLRGSYNEQFF
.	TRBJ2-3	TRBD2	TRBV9	TGTGCCAGCAGCTTTTCAACTAGCGGCTATAGCACAGATACGCAGTATTTT	CASSFSTSGYSTDTQYF
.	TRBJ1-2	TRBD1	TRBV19	TGTGCCAGTAGTACCGGGACAGGGAACTATGGCTACACCTTC	CASSTGTGNYGYTF
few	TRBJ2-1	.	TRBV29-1	TGCAGCGTTGAGACCGGGATCTCCTACAATGAGCAGTTCTTC	CSVETGISYNEQFF
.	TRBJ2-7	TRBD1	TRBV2	TGTGCCAGCAGCGTCTTTAGGGACAGCTTCAATTACGAGCAGTACTTC	CASSVFRDSFNYEQYF
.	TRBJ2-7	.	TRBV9	TGTGCCAGCAACGCCGCCTACGAGCAGTACTTC	CASNAAYEQYF
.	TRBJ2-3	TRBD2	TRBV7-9	TGTGCCAGCAGCTTTTCCTTAGCGGGAGCATGGTCAGATACGCAGTATTTT	CASSFSLAGAWSDTQYF
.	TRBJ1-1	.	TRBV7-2	TGTGCCAGCAGCCCCCGGGGGAGTTTGAACACTGAAGCTTTCTTT	CASSPRGSLNTEAFF
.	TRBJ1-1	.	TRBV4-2	TGTGCCAGCAGCCCCGTTCCCTCGAACACTGAAGCTTTCTTT	CASSPVPSNTEAFF
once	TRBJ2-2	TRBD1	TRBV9	TGTGCCAGCAGCGTAAACACAGGGGGTTTCGGGGAGCTGTTTTTT	CASSVNTGGFGELFF
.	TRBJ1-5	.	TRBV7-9	TGTGCCAGCAGCTTAAGTGGACAGTTTCAGCCCCAGCATTTT	CASSLSGQFQPQHF
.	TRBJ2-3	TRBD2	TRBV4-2	TGTGCCAGCAGCCAAGGAGGGACTAGCGGAGTCACAGATACGCAGTATTTT	CASSQGGTSGVTDTQYF
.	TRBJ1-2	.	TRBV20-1	TGCAGTGCTAGTCAGGGGCTCTATGGCTACACCTTC	CSASQGLYGYTF
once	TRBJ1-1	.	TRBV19	TGTGCCAGTAGGTCGCTGCTTGAAGCTTTCTTT	CASRSLLEAFF
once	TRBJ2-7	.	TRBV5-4	TGTGCCAGCAGCTTTGGGGGGCGGGGCGAGCAGTACTTC	CASSFGGRGEQYF